These 27 T cell receptor beta chains were all obtained from the same sample, sequenced in a study of OX40 agonist ivuxolimab in advanced cancers. Here immunoSEQ multiplex PCR was the method, and the copy in TCRdb shows in-frame clones only, minus some. The repertoire holds 40,000 to 45,000 clones, with about 79% as singletons. The input for sequencing was CD4+ or CD8+ T cells sorted from blood, taken in a trial of the OX40 agonist ivuxolimab. Receptors originate from an adult with an advanced solid tumor such as melanoma, head and neck, liver or kidney cancer.

The chain joins TRBV28 to TRBJ1-5; D is unclear. The CDR3 length is 12 residues. Germline V gives CDR1 MDHEN, CDR2 SYDVKM. The V end was cut by 4 bases, the J end by 3 bases, with 4 bases between. The CDR3 spells CASSSYNQPQHF. CDR3 coding DNA: TGTGCCAGCAGTTCCTACAATCAGCCCCAGCATTTT. The full variable domain, its missing parts supplied by reference TRBV28 and TRBJ1-5, is DVKVTQSSRYLVKRTGEKVFLECVQDMDHENMFWYRQDPGLGLRLIYFSYDVKMKEKGDIPEGYSVSREKKERFSLILESASTNQTSMYLCASSSYNQPQHFGDGTRLSIL.

The V gene is TRBV2, the J gene TRBJ2-4; D is unclear. CDR1 and CDR2 from the germline V gene are SNHLY and FYNNEI. The CDR3 runs 14 residues. V was shortened by 4 bases and J by 1 base, with 8 bases between the two germline ends. CDR3 DNA sequence: TGTGCCAGCAGTGGGGGTAATGCCAAAAACATTCAGTACTTC. This gives the protein CASSGGNAKNIQYF.

This rearrangement joins TRBV30 to TRBJ1-3; no definite D call. V was clipped by 5 bases and J by 5 bases, with 22 bases between them. Germline values: CDR1 GTSNPN, CDR2 SVGIG (reference sequence). CDR3 length: 16 amino acids. This CDR3 is CAWGSSYSGRRNTIYF. CDR3 sequence (DNA): TGTGCCTGGGGTTCCTCTTACAGTGGAAGAAGAAACACCATATATTTT.

The chain uses TRBV18 and TRBJ2-5; 8 nucleotides agree with TRBD1. The germline gives CDR1 KGHSH, CDR2 LQKENI. The CDR3 length is 13 residues. Unmatched junction bases numbered 9, after V lost 11 bases and J lost 4 bases. CDR3 sequence: CASTPGGGETQYF. The CDR3 DNA follows: TGTGCCTCGACACCAGGGGGCGGAGAGACCCAGTACTTC. The entire variable domain, with the rest obtained from reference TRBV18 and TRBJ2-5, is as follows: NAGVMQNPRHLVRRRGQEARLRCSPMKGHSHVYWYRQLPEEGLKFMVYLQKENIIDESGMPKERFSAEFPKEGPSILRIQQVVRGDSAAYFCASTPGGGETQYFGPGTRLLVL.

The chain links TRBV4-1 to TRBJ1-5; D is ambiguous. Germline values: CDR1 MGHRA, CDR2 YSYEKL. V was pared by 1 base and J by 7 bases, with 11 bases between. This CDR3 has 14 residues. The CDR3 region is CASSQAVGVQPQHF. The CDR3 region has the DNA TGCGCCAGCAGCCAAGCGGTTGGAGTCCAGCCCCAGCATTTT.

This clone was seen only once. The chain recombines TRBV6-5 with TRBJ2-7, with D unclear. The germline V gene has CDR1 MNHEY and CDR2 SVGAGI. This CDR3 contains 13 residues. The germline V and J ends were trimmed by 4 bases and 4 bases, with 11 bases remaining between them. The CDR3 reads CASSSPPPYEQYF. In DNA, the CDR3 is TGTGCCAGCAGTTCTCCCCCTCCTTACGAGCAGTACTTC.

CDR3 sequence reads: CASSGTGRGEKLFF. The CDR3 DNA sequence: TGTGCCAGCAGCGGGACAGGGAGGGGTGAAAAACTGTTTTTT. J is TRBJ1-4 and V is TRBV9; 8 bases are shared with TRBD1. Germline V gives CDR1 SGDLS, CDR2 YYNGEE. CDR3 size: 14 residues. V lost 3 bases, J lost 7 bases, and 5 bases stayed unmatched.

V is TRBV27 and J is TRBJ2-5, with TRBD2 as a possible D gene (6 bases). Germline CDR1 MNHEY, CDR2 SMNVEV (reference sequence). CDR3 length equals 17 residues. With 7 bases removed from V and 0 bases from J, the gap between germline ends came to 21 bases. The CDR3 nucleotides are TGTGCCAGCACCCCTCGGTGGCGGGGCCTCTACCAAGAGACCCAGTACTTC. It specifies CASTPRWRGLYQETQYF.

The table lists this clone with a few counts. The chain recombines TRBV4-1 with TRBJ1-4; no firm D call. Germline V gives CDR1 MGHRA, CDR2 YSYEKL. This CDR3 region has 15 residues. V lost 1 base and J 3 bases, leaving 9 bases between the germline ends. CDR3 sequence: CASSQGLQPNEKLFF. Written as DNA, the CDR3 is TGCGCCAGCAGCCAAGGGTTACAGCCTAATGAAAAACTGTTTTTT.

CDR3 residues: CASSFVGGQEKLFF. CDR3 coding DNA: TGTGCCAGCAGCTTCGTGGGGGGGCAAGAAAAACTGTTTTTT. The chain has TRBV5-6 and TRBJ1-4; tentatively, D is TRBD1 (6 bases). Germline V gene sequence: CDR1 SGHDT, CDR2 YYEEEE. This CDR3 has 14 residues. V shed 2 bases and J shed 8 bases, with 13 bases lying between them.

The chain has TRBV29-1 and TRBJ2-2; D is uncertain. The germline CDR1 and CDR2 sequences are SQVTM and ANQGSEA. This CDR3 is built from 11 residues. Trimming pared 7 bases from V and 3 bases from J, leaving 6 bases between. The CDR3 sequence is CSARDTGELFF. The CDR3 DNA sequence: TGCAGCGCACGGGACACCGGGGAGCTGTTTTTT.

The chain is built from TRBV29-1 and TRBJ2-1, with D perhaps matching TRBD2 (7 bases). CDR1 and CDR2 (germline): SQVTM, ANQGSEA. V lost 6 bases to trimming and J lost 9 bases, with 12 bases between them. There are 11 residues in the CDR3. CDR3 protein: CSVGGLGEQFF. The CDR3, as DNA: TGCAGCGTGGGGGGGCTTGGTGAGCAGTTCTTC.

CDR3 bases: TGTGCCAGCAGCTTAGGACAGGGGACTGTGAGCAATCAGCCCCAGCATTTT. Residues: CASSLGQGTVSNQPQHF. The chain combines TRBV7-8 with TRBJ1-5; the match to TRBD1 covers 8 bases. Germline V CDR1 and CDR2: SGHVS, FQNEAQ. The CDR3 consists of 17 residues. Losses at the gene ends were 1 base for V and 1 base for J; bases not matched to a gene: 6.

This clone was observed a single time. The chain uses TRBV7-3 and TRBJ2-1; no clear D. The length of the CDR3 is 11 residues. The germline V and J ends were trimmed by 7 bases and 8 bases, with 9 bases remaining between them. Looked up from germline, CDR1 is SGHTA and CDR2 is FQGTGA. The chain's CDR3 is CASTPGDEQFF. The CDR3 DNA reads TGTGCCAGCACCCCGGGCGATGAGCAGTTCTTC.

The genes are TRBV7-9 and TRBJ1-1, with D possibly being TRBD1 (5 bases). V lost 5 bases and J lost 0, with 16 bases in between. The CDR3 has 16 amino acids. CDR1 SEHNR and CDR2 FQNEAQ come from the germline V gene (reference sequence). The CDR3 bases are TGTGCCAGCAGCGATAGAGGGGTGCGGATGAACACTGAAGCTTTCTTT. Its protein product is CASSDRGVRMNTEAFF.

V and J are TRBV20-1 and TRBJ1-2, with D tentatively TRBD1 (6 bases). The V end was cut by 0 bases, the J end by 8 bases, with 7 bases between. There are 11 residues in the CDR3. CDR1 DFQATT and CDR2 SNEGSKA come from the germline V gene (reference sequence). The CDR3 DNA is TGCAGTGCTAGAGACACAGGGGGCTACACCTTC. As protein: CSARDTGGYTF.

V usage is TRBV11-2 and J usage is TRBJ2-3; D might be TRBD2 (5 bases). Germline CDR1 SGHAT, CDR2 FQNNGV. V lost 6 bases to trimming and J lost 7 bases, with 14 bases between them. The CDR3 is 13 amino acids. CDR3 coding DNA: TGTGCCAGCAGGCAAACGGGGATATATACGCAGTATTTT. Its protein product is CASRQTGIYTQYF.

This sequence joins TRBV6-5 and TRBJ2-3; 10 bases align to TRBD2. V shed 0 bases, J shed 8 bases, and the junction held 8 bases outside the gene matches. CDR3 size: 16 residues. Germline V gene data show CDR1 as MNHEY and CDR2 as SVGAGI. CDR3 DNA sequence: TGTGCCAGCAGTTACTCGTCTAGCGGGAGTAGGGGTACGCAGTATTTT. Translating it yields CASSYSSSGSRGTQYF.

The genes are TRBV6-6 and TRBJ2-5; 9 bases match TRBD1. The CDR3 contains 14 residues. Germline V CDR1 and CDR2: MNHNY, SVGAGI (reference sequence). With 6 bases clipped from V and 5 bases from J, the junction kept 7 bases outside the gene matches. The CDR3 sequence is CASRAGTGWETQYF. DNA for the CDR3: TGTGCCAGCAGGGCCGGGACAGGGTGGGAGACCCAGTACTTC.

The rearrangement links TRBV27 to TRBJ2-1, with D possibly matching TRBD2 (6 bases). CDR1 is MNHEY and CDR2 is SMNVEV in the germline V gene (reference sequence). V dropped 5 bases and J dropped 7 bases, with 9 bases sitting between them. The CDR3 sequence is 12 residues long. The CDR3 DNA follows: TGTGCCAGCAGTGAAGCGGGTAATGAGCAGTTCTTC. Translating gives CASSEAGNEQFF.

This chain links TRBV4-3 with TRBJ1-1, with D possibly TRBD1 on 6 matching bases. Germline values: CDR1 LGHNA, CDR2 YSLEER. The CDR3 spans 15 residues. V lost 0 bases and J lost 4, with 12 bases in between. In DNA, the CDR3 is TGCGCCAGCAGCCAAGAAATACAGGGACCCACTGAAGCTTTCTTT. Its protein is CASSQEIQGPTEAFF.

The rearrangement links TRBV5-6 to TRBJ2-3; possible D gene TRBD1, 6 bases. Between the trimmed V and J ends, which lost 0 bases and 7 bases, there was a span of 21 bases. Per the germline V gene, CDR1 is SGHDT and CDR2 is YYEEEE. The CDR3 spans 17 residues. The CDR3 is CASSLEQGGLGIYTQYF. The CDR3 nucleotides are TGTGCCAGCAGCTTGGAACAGGGTGGATTAGGTATTTATACGCAGTATTTT.

The chain recombines TRBV6-6 with TRBJ2-7; D is unclear. From germline, CDR1 is MNHNY and CDR2 SVGAGI (reference sequence). V was shortened by 1 base and J by 7 bases, with 8 bases between the two germline ends. The CDR3 has 12 amino acids. The CDR3 is CASSYFHGEQYF. In DNA, the CDR3 is TGTGCCAGCAGTTACTTTCACGGGGAGCAGTACTTC.

This chain connects TRBV6-5 to TRBJ2-7; TRBD2 matches at 8 bases. V was clipped by 2 bases and J by 4 bases; unmatched bases: 7. The CDR3 covers 15 residues. Germline CDR1 MNHEY, CDR2 SVGAGI. The CDR3 DNA sequence: TGTGCCAGCAGTTACGGTACTAGCGGATTGTACGAGCAGTACTTC. Translated, it gives CASSYGTSGLYEQYF.

The gene calls are TRBV9 and TRBJ1-2; D is undetermined. The V gene's germline CDR1 is SGDLS and CDR2 YYNGEE. This CDR3 is 12 amino acids long. The V end lost 0 bases, the J end lost 1 base, and 1 base lay between the germline ends. The CDR3 is CASSVDNYGYTF. As DNA, the CDR3 is TGTGCCAGCAGCGTAGATAACTATGGCTACACCTTC. Filled out from reference TRBV9 and TRBJ1-2, the complete variable domain reads DSGVTQTPKHLITATGQRVTLRCSPRSGDLSVYWYQQSLDQGLQFLIQYYNGEERAKGNILERFSAQQFPDLHSELNLSSLELGDSALYFCASSVDNYGYTFGSGTRLTVV.

This clone was seen a handful of times. The V and J genes are TRBV18 and TRBJ2-7; TRBD1 is a possible D gene (6 bases). The CDR3 runs to 14 residues. Germline-derived CDR1 and CDR2 are KGHSH and LQKENI. Trimming pared 6 bases from V and 1 base from J, leaving 13 bases between. The CDR3, as DNA: TGTGCCAGCTCTACCATGGACAGATCCTACGAGCAGTACTTC. It codes for CASSTMDRSYEQYF. The entire variable domain, with the rest obtained from reference TRBV18 and TRBJ2-7, is as follows: NAGVMQNPRHLVRRRGQEARLRCSPMKGHSHVYWYRQLPEEGLKFMVYLQKENIIDESGMPKERFSAEFPKEGPSILRIQQVVRGDSAAYFCASSTMDRSYEQYFGPGTRLTVT.

The sample holds a few counts of this clone. This sequence joins TRBV10-3 and TRBJ1-1; D is undetermined. V lost 10 bases, J lost 1 base, and 10 bases lay in between. In germline, CDR1 is ENHRY, CDR2 SYGVKD. This CDR3 has 12 residues. The CDR3 bases are TGTGCCACATCTACAAGGAACACTGAAGCTTTCTTT. Translating gives CATSTRNTEAFF.